A single sample is the source of the 12 T cell receptor beta chains below, sequenced in a study of T cell responses to AZD1222 COVID-19 vaccine. TCRdb keeps only in-frame clones here, not all; method: immunoSEQ multiplex PCR. The repertoire holds 140,000 or so clones, with roughly 93% as singletons. Sequencing was performed on peripheral blood, taken 28 days after the second AZD1222 dose. These receptors all stem from an adult who received the AZD1222 COVID-19 vaccine.

This chain uses TRBV27 with TRBJ2-7; no reliable D call. The CDR3 is 13 amino acids. V lost 8 bases and J 0 bases, leaving 11 bases between the germline ends. The germline V gene encodes CDR1 MNHEY and CDR2 SMNVEV (reference sequence). The CDR3, as DNA: TGTGCCAGCTCCCCCGGCAGCTCCTACGAGCAGTACTTC. Translating it yields CASSPGSSYEQYF.

The V call is TRBV5-4, the J call TRBJ2-3, with 11 bases that match TRBD2. Germline V gene sequence: CDR1 SGHNT, CDR2 YYREEE (reference sequence). The CDR3 has 15 amino acids. With V trimmed by 6 bases and J by 1 base, 4 bases remained unmatched. This chain's CDR3 is CASTQLAGGTDTQYF. CDR3 DNA sequence: TGTGCCAGCACCCAACTAGCGGGGGGCACAGATACGCAGTATTTT.

This sequence joins TRBV6-4 and TRBJ2-7; 9 nucleotides match TRBD1. V was clipped by 3 bases and J by 1 base; unmatched bases: 7. The CDR3 runs to 16 residues. Germline loops: CDR1 MRHNA, CDR2 SNTAGT. CDR3 nucleotide sequence: TGTGCCAGCAGTGAGTGTGGGGACAGGGCGTCCTACGAGCAGTACTTC. Translated, it gives CASSECGDRASYEQYF.

The chain recombines TRBV20-1 with TRBJ1-1; D unresolved. This CDR3 region has 11 residues. V was shortened by 6 bases and J by 1 base, with 6 bases between the two germline ends. Germline lookup yields CDR1 DFQATT and CDR2 SNEGSKA (reference sequence). CDR3 loop: CSAKRNTEAFF. The CDR3 DNA reads as TGCAGTGCGAAAAGGAACACTGAAGCTTTCTTT.

The chain links TRBV6-1 to TRBJ1-2, with D unclear. The germline V and J ends were trimmed by 5 bases and 6 bases, with 13 bases remaining between them. Germline assignment: CDR1 MNHNS and CDR2 SASEGT. There are 13 residues in the CDR3. CDR3 nucleotides: TGTGCCAGCAGTTTTGAGACCAGGAATGGCTACACCTTC. Its translation: CASSFETRNGYTF.

The chain is built from TRBV2 and TRBJ1-1; tentative D call: TRBD1 (5 bases). Per the germline V gene, CDR1 is SNHLY and CDR2 is FYNNEI. V dropped 8 bases and J dropped 1 base, with 11 bases sitting between them. The CDR3 runs to 13 residues. The CDR3: CASGLTANTEAFF. The DNA for the CDR3 is TGTGCCAGCGGCCTGACAGCGAACACTGAAGCTTTCTTT.

The V and J genes are TRBV11-2 and TRBJ1-2; weak D call: TRBD1 (5 bases). CDR3 length equals 15 residues. V was trimmed by 5 bases and J by 4 bases, leaving 17 bases between them. The germline gives CDR1 SGHAT, CDR2 FQNNGV. In nucleotides, the CDR3 is TGTGCCAGCAGCCGGGACGGTGAGGGCGGCTATGGCTACACCTTC. Translating it yields CASSRDGEGGYGYTF.

This chain links TRBV7-2 with TRBJ1-5; D possibly corresponds to TRBD1 (6 bases). This CDR3 comprises 15 residues. Trimming removed 0 bases at V and 7 bases at J, with 13 bases between. Per the germline V gene, CDR1 is SGHTA and CDR2 is FQGNSA. CDR3 loop: CASSLAGGAGQPQHF. CDR3 coding DNA: TGTGCCAGCAGCTTAGCTGGGGGGGCAGGCCAGCCCCAGCATTTT.

This clone appeared a single time. This chain joins TRBV3-1 (or the pseudogene TRBV3-2) and TRBJ2-1; D might be TRBD2 (6 bases). V was clipped by 9 bases and J by 4 bases, with 16 bases between them. Germline V gene lookup returns CDR1 LGHDT and CDR2 YNNKEL (reference sequence). The CDR3 is 14 residues long. DNA for the CDR3: TGTGCCAGTAAGGCCGGGACTCCTTACAATGAGCAGTTCTTC. Translation gives CASKAGTPYNEQFF.

The chain has TRBV5-5 and TRBJ1-5, with no clear D. V lost 6 bases to trimming and J lost 2 bases, with 12 bases between them. The CDR3 extends over 14 amino acids. Germline loops: CDR1 SGHKS, CDR2 YYEKEE (reference sequence). The CDR3 sequence is CASTTGDGNQPQHF. In nucleotides, the CDR3 is TGTGCCAGCACGACCGGTGATGGCAATCAGCCCCAGCATTTT.

The chain is built from TRBV19 and TRBJ1-1; possible D gene TRBD1, 6 bases. With 6 bases removed from V and 0 bases from J, the gap between germline ends came to 14 bases. CDR3 size: 15 residues. Germline V CDR1 and CDR2: LNHDA, SQIVND (reference sequence). The CDR3 is CASRPLQGLNTEAFF. In nucleotides, the CDR3 is TGTGCCAGTAGGCCCCTACAGGGCTTGAACACTGAAGCTTTCTTT.

The rearrangement uses TRBV18 and TRBJ2-3; D possibly corresponds to TRBD2 (6 bases). The CDR3 is 16 amino acids. Germline CDR1 KGHSH, CDR2 LQKENI. V was cut by 1 base and J by 2 bases, with 13 bases left in between. The CDR3 reads CASSPRRAGDTDTQYF. As DNA, the CDR3 is TGTGCCAGCTCACCACGGAGGGCCGGGGACACAGATACGCAGTATTTT.